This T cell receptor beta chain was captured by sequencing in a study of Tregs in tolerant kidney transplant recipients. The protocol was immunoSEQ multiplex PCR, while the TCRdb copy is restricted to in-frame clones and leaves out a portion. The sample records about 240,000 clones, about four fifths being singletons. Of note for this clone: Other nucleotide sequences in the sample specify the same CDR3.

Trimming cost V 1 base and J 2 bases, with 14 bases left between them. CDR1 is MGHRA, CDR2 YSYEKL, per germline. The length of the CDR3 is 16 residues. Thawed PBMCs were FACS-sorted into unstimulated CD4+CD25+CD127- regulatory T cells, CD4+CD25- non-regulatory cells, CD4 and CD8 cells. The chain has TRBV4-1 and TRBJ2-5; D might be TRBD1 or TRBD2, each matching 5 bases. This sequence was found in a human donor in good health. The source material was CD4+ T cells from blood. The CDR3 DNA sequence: TGCGCCAGCAGCCAAGTAATCCCAGGGAGTCAAGAGACCCAGTACTTC. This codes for CASSQVIPGSQETQYF.